This T cell receptor (beta chain) came from a study of patients and donors after allogeneic stem cell transplantation. The CDR3 contains 15 residues. The ends were cut back, 6 bases at V and 7 bases at J, with 18 bases in the middle. Germline CDR1 SGHVS, CDR2 FQNEAQ. A single record per CDR3 protein comes from TCRdb applying MiXCR to the RT-PCR reads. The table records 150,000 or so distinct CDR3 sequences, approximately 24% of them present only once. This clonotype was recorded a few times. Specimen: blood, either unsorted or a sorted T cell fraction (not recorded which). The chain combines TRBV7-8 with TRBJ2-2, with D perhaps TRBD1 (5 bases). This sequence was found in a human donor who was either an allogeneic HSCT recipient or a stem cell or donor lymphocyte infusion donor (not recorded which). It is not recorded whose cells these are; they may come from a transplant donor. CDR3: CASSIRPGHSGELFF. The CDR3 DNA sequence: TGTGCCAGCAGTATCCGGCCCGGACACAGCGGGGAGCTGTTTTTT.